This entry concerns a single T cell receptor (beta chain). The antigen this receptor binds is unknown. The meaning of the sample's time point label: baseline before first vaccination. Samples from vaccinated people were obtained from the UK trials COV001 and COV002, which included a single-blind randomized controlled phase 2/3 trial of AZD1222 (ChAdOx1 nCoV-19) in healthy adults. Trial participant PBMC samples were collected at day 0 and day 28 after the second dose for TCRbeta chain sequencing. Reading the germline V gene gives CDR1 SGHTA and CDR2 FQGNSA. V is reduced by 1 base and J by 2 bases, leaving a spacing of 12 bases between them. Taken from cysteine to phenylalanine, the CDR3 has 16 residues. Solely the CDR3 DNA is kept, with 48 bases framed from the first base. This record belongs to a study of T cell responses to AZD1222 COVID-19 vaccine (dated by TCRdb to about 2021). Concerning the study at large: A total of 230 or so trial participants underwent TCR sequencing, of whom nearly 210 received two doses of AZD1222 and some 25 received two doses of the MenACWY control vaccine. Trial participants were enrolled by age into subgroups of 18-55, 56-69 and 70-plus years, and roughly 160, 29 and 62 TCR-sequenced participants, respectively, were included in these subgroups.

Results the study describes overall, beyond this receptor: Only six or seven AZD1222 recipients were SARS-CoV-2 seropositive at baseline, limiting conclusions about previously exposed vaccinees. Participants were mostly white British and included more females than males, and it was suggested by the authors that clonal diversity may have been underestimated. After two AZD1222 doses, both the breadth and the depth of spike-specific TCRs were significantly higher than at day 0 and than in MenACWY recipients. Because no day 14 peak-response samples were available, the repertoires could be characterized only after the peak T cell response. The 56-69-year group was small, and its depth increase did not reach significance, likely because of low power. The whole spike protein was spanned by vaccine-associated CD4 TCRs, and dominant responses were seen in regions 160-218 and 743-854. Epitopes outside the regions mutated in the B.1.351 and B.1.1.7 variants were reportedly recognized by nearly half of the unique spike-specific TCRs.

The CDR3 regions of human TCRbeta chains were analyzed by immunosequencing. As for the original processing: Repertoire TCRs were matched against a reference library of SARS-CoV-2-specific TCRs generated with the MIRA antigen-specificity platform. Breadth meant the fraction of unique TCRs that were SARS-CoV-2-associated, whereas depth meant the fraction of total T cells that were SARS-CoV-2-associated. Using the MIRA data, every spike-specific TCR was mapped to the spike region that the TCR reacted to and assigned to either a CD4 or a CD8 class. Log10-transformed breadth and depth values were compared by one-way ANOVA with Sidak's multiple comparisons tests. Drawn from immuneACCESS, this table holds only the in-frame rearrangements with V and J called that TCRdb kept. Clones are partly lost; checked studies trace under half to an unresolved V gene and leave the rest unexplained. V, J and clone size derive from that table, while D and trimming were established from the DNA sequence. This sample's table contains about 140,000 clones. In total, the top ten clones hold around 2.2% of the sample.

The V and J segments used are TRBV7-2 and TRBJ1-5; a tentative D match to TRBD1 spans 6 bases. The TCR was taken from an adult in good health. Sequenced input: peripheral blood. CDR3 sequence: CASSLGAGARNQPQHF. The sequenced DNA is TGTGCCAGCAGCTTAGGGGCAGGGGCTCGCAATCAGCCCCAGCATTTT.